This T cell receptor beta chain was identified during a study of blood T cell repertoires in COVID-19. Study-wide background: Italy, Spain and the United States were the sources of the convalescent and acute COVID-19 samples. PBMCs, B-cell-depleted T cells, or T cells were the source of the cDNA or gDNA that made up the material.

This CDR3 comprises 14 residues. Per germline, CDR1 MNHEY and CDR2 SMNVEV (reference sequence). The J segment lost 10 bases and the V segment lost 6 bases, leaving 11 bases of the junction unmatched. Original analysis: Amplification from reference gene primers served as the basis for estimated nucleated cell counts. Measured with immunoSEQ multiplex PCR; TCRdb has only the in-frame clones, and not every one. Clonal size and the V and J genes are those of that table, whereas D and trimming came from the DNA. The data hold roughly 63,000 clones, with around 90% observed a single time. The receptor's source is a man in his sixties with acute or convalescent COVID-19. The sample taken for sequencing was peripheral blood. The V gene is TRBV27, the J gene TRBJ1-5, with 8 bases fitting TRBD1. CDR3 sequence: CASSPGQVLSPQHF. DNA for the CDR3: TGTGCCAGCAGCCCGGGACAGGTACTCTCTCCCCAGCATTTT.